This T cell receptor (beta chain) was sequenced in a study of human T cells and chemical hapten exposure (dated by TCRdb to the early 2020s). With respect to the entire study: For sensitization, 2% DPC in acetone was applied to an approximately 2 cm by approximately 2 cm area of upper inner arm skin. Throughout the study period of around 24 weeks, patients also received therapeutic DPC doses to the scalp every week. Patch testing was done on the upper back using Finn chambers containing 0.01% DPC, and results were scored after 6 days according to International Contact Dermatitis Research Group standards. The mostly female patient cohort included alopecia areata with under or over 50% scalp involvement, alopecia totalis and alopecia universalis. Libraries were combined into a pool for sequencing, and differences in TCR yield between samples came mainly from small differences in library volumes within the pool. Peripheral blood TCR repertoire changes were tracked in vivo in alopecia patients during primary and secondary sensitization to the hapten diphenylcyclopropenone (DPC). Patient blood was sampled pre-sensitization (week 0) and at 2, 6 and about 24 weeks after DPC sensitization. For TCR sequencing, blood came from over 25 alopecia patients at anywhere from one to four time points (pre-sensitization, 2, 6 and 24 weeks).

Receptor amplification or capture employed RACE. The instrument was a NextSeq 500. During library preparation, unique molecular identifiers were attached to individual cDNA molecules so that TCRs could be counted quantitatively and reproducibly. Each blood RNA sample was used to sequence both TCR alpha and TCR beta chains. On the study's bioinformatics: Samples had a median of roughly 98,000 TCRs, with a range from about 23,224 to 750,000. V, J and CDR3 annotation of the TCR reads was performed with the Decombinator software suite. To make PS versus PT1 abundance plots, every sample was subsampled to the same number of TCRs (28,000). TCRs were defined as expanded if absent before sensitization and observed at least eight times at the 2-week time point. The public reads were reprocessed in TCRdb via fastp at Q25 and MiXCR, keeping in-frame beta chains. One record per CDR3 amino acid sequence lists the most common genes and DNA. These V and J calls originate from TCRdb's pipeline instead of the authors' own analysis. Across this sample there are about 40,000 distinct CDR3 sequences, with under 12% seen only once. Together, the top ten hold about 6% of the sample.

V has 2 bases trimmed and J has 3 bases trimmed; junction bases matching no gene number 1. Reading the germline V gene gives CDR1 MNHNS and CDR2 SASEGT. The CDR3 spans 15 residues, from the cysteine through the phenylalanine. Only the CDR3 DNA is retained, 45 bases long and in frame from the first base. The research as a whole found: Because every patient had alopecia, a presumed autoimmune disease, the patients' immune response might differ from that of healthy individuals. A positive correlation was found between the number of PT1 expanded TCRs and patch test score, with significance reached at thresholds 8, 16 and 32 but not 4. DPC sensitization did not change how many TCRs were above 1 in 1000 frequency, and no evidence was found of alterations in global repertoire structure. Repeated subsampling changed both the strength of the expansion versus patch-test correlation and the threshold at which the correlation became significant. Compared with pre-sensitization or healthy control sets, expanded TCRs formed significantly more large CDR3 similarity clusters, which is consistent with antigen-driven responses.

Read against the paper, the sample's time point label means: pre-sensitization, week 0. The treatment or condition label corresponds to: therapeutic diphenylcyclopropenone sensitization with weekly scalp DPC. At every patch-test visit, the blood draw took place before the patch test was put on. Patients were eligible if aged 18 to 70, diagnosed with alopecia and judged suitable for DPC therapy, and pregnant patients were excluded. Total RNA was isolated from unfractionated whole blood collected in Tempus Blood RNA tubes. This clonotype was seen ten or more times. No antigen is known for it. No much larger clone is present one base from it, and per-base qualities are unavailable.

Source: whole blood, taken in connection with sensitization to the hapten diphenylcyclopropenone (DPC). The receptor chain draws on TRBV6-1 and TRBJ2-1, and 10 junction bases match TRBD2. This clonotype was sampled from a young man with alopecia areata. Some clones in this sample may be carry-over from other donors' samples. The encoded CDR3 is CASSEPSGSYNEQFF. The DNA is as follows: TGTGCCAGCAGTGAACCTAGCGGGAGCTACAATGAGCAGTTCTTC.